This is a list of T cell receptor beta chains from one sample in a study of blood T cells in healthy people across ages. One entry per CDR3 protein, called by TCRdb with MiXCR from the 5' RACE reads. This table has approximately 800,000 distinct CDR3 sequences, around 36% appearing once. Material: blood. These receptors all stem from a man aged 18 to 29 in good health. Each CDR3 is given with its conserved first and last residue. A D gene is named only where the DNA matches it firmly. Expanded clones get a size class; other rows say once, few or many, or leave the size out.

>few|-|14|TRBV7-6|TRBJ2-5
CASSLASFGDEQYF
TGTGCCAGCAGCTTAGCGTCGTTCGGGGATGAGCAGTACTTC
>few|-|14|TRBV7-9|TRBJ1-1
CASTRGAGDTEAFF
TGTGCCAGCACTCGCGGGGCAGGGGACACTGAAGCTTTCTTT
>-|TRBD1|16|TRBV5-5|TRBJ1-6
CASSFRTGVDNSPLHF
TGTGCCAGCAGCTTCCGGACAGGGGTGGATAATTCACCCCTCCACTTT
>-|-|17|TRBV5-6|TRBJ2-2
CASSLPEGLLNTGKLFF
TGTGCCAGCAGCTTGCCGGAGGGACTGCTGAACACCGGGAAGCTGTTTTTT
>few|TRBD1|16|TRBV10-3|TRBJ2-5
CAIAEKQGIQGDEQYF
TGTGCCATCGCCGAGAAACAGGGGATACAGGGCGATGAGCAGTACTTC
>once|-|12|TRBV20-1|TRBJ1-5
CSAREEDQPQHF
TGCAGTGCTAGGGAGGAAGATCAGCCCCAGCATTTT
>-|TRBD1|14|TRBV5-1|TRBJ1-4
CASSLSDRDEKLFF
TGCGCCAGCAGCTTGTCCGACAGGGATGAAAAACTGTTTTTT
>-|-|9|TRBV20-1|TRBJ2-3
CGPRQYQYF
TGCGGTCCGCGCCAATATCAGTATTTT
>few|-|18|TRBV6-5|TRBJ2-5
CASSYSVFPVLVGETQYF
TGTGCCAGCAGTTACTCGGTGTTCCCGGTACTAGTTGGAGAGACCCAGTACTTC
>-|-|13|TRBV3-1|TRBJ1-1
CASSQGRLSEAFF
TGTGCCAGCAGCCAAGGACGCCTATCTGAAGCTTTCTTT
>-|-|15|TRBV3-1|TRBJ2-5
CASSQDYSSQETQYF
TGTGCCAGCAGCCAAGATTACAGCAGTCAAGAGACCCAGTACTTC
>many|-|14|TRBV4-3|TRBJ2-6
CASSQDTGANVLTF
TGCGCCAGCAGCCAAGATACCGGGGCCAACGTCCTGACTTTC
>few|-|14|TRBV25-1|TRBJ2-1
CASADRLANNEQFF
TGTGCCAGCGCAGACAGGCTAGCGAACAATGAGCAGTTCTTC
>few|-|15|TRBV6-2/TRBV6-3|TRBJ1-2
CASSTDRGPNYGYTF
TGTGCCAGCAGTACAGACAGAGGTCCTAACTATGGCTACACCTTC
>few|-|13|TRBV6-1|TRBJ1-5
CASTVRLDKPQHF
TGTGCCAGCACGGTAAGGCTGGATAAGCCCCAGCATTTT
>few|-|15|TRBV20-1|TRBJ2-1
CSAREAPSSYNEQFF
TGCAGTGCTAGAGAAGCACCGAGCTCCTACAATGAGCAGTTCTTC
>-|-|16|TRBV4-3|TRBJ2-1
CASSHSLGSTYNEQFF
TGCGCCAGCAGCCACTCTTTGGGGAGCACCTACAATGAGCAGTTCTTC
>-|TRBD2|16|TRBV5-1|TRBJ2-3
CASSLGSGTITDTQYF
TGCGCCAGCAGCTTGGGTAGCGGGACGATCACAGATACGCAGTATTTT
>many|TRBD1|17|TRBV12-3/TRBV12-4|TRBJ2-3
CASSSLTGSILTDTQYF
TGTGCCAGCAGTTCCCTGACAGGGTCCATTCTCACAGATACGCAGTATTTT
>-|TRBD1|15|TRBV9|TRBJ1-5
CASSRRQGVDQPQHF
TGTGCCAGCAGCCGGCGACAGGGCGTCGATCAGCCCCAGCATTTT
>-|TRBD1|17|TRBV4-2|TRBJ1-2
CASSPLTGGAGGKGYTF
TGTGCCAGCAGCCCACTGACAGGGGGCGCGGGGGGTAAAGGCTACACCTTC
>-|TRBD2|17|TRBV6-5|TRBJ2-5
CASSYSRPSGGPNEQYF
TGTGCCAGCAGTTACTCGAGACCTAGCGGGGGGCCGAATGAGCAGTACTTC
>-|TRBD1|16|TRBV7-3|TRBJ2-4
CASSFLPGQGKNIQYF
TGTGCCAGCAGCTTCTTACCGGGACAGGGTAAAAACATTCAGTACTTC
>-|TRBD1|14|TRBV12-3/TRBV12-4|TRBJ1-4
CASSSGTGLEKLFF
TGTGCCAGCAGCTCCGGGACAGGGTTGGAAAAACTGTTTTTT
>many|-|15|TRBV15|TRBJ2-1
CATSNSPSLAHEQFF
TGTGCCACCAGCAACTCCCCATCTCTAGCGCATGAGCAGTTCTTC
>-|-|13|TRBV12-3/TRBV12-4|TRBJ1-5
CASSLQVVQPQHF
TGTGCCAGCAGTTTGCAAGTCGTCCAGCCCCAGCATTTT
>-|-|13|TRBV4-1|TRBJ2-7
CASSRTQLYEQYF
TGCGCCAGCAGCAGGACACAACTATACGAGCAGTACTTC
>-|TRBD1|13|TRBV7-7|TRBJ2-3
CASSVGTVDTQYF
TGTGCTAGCAGCGTGGGGACAGTAGATACGCAGTATTTT
>-|TRBD2|14|TRBV4-1|TRBJ2-5
CASRQASGKETQYF
TGCGCCAGCCGCCAAGCTAGCGGGAAAGAGACCCAGTACTTC
>few|TRBD1|16|TRBV4-2|TRBJ1-2
CASSQDQAGGIYGYTF
TGTGCCAGCAGCCAAGATCAGGCAGGGGGAATCTATGGCTACACCTTC
>-|-|13|TRBV20-1|TRBJ2-5
CSAERTDYNEQYF
TGCAGTGCTGAAAGGACGGATTACAATGAGCAGTACTTC
>-|-|12|TRBV4-1|TRBJ1-2
CASRPGHPAYTF
TGCGCCAGCAGACCGGGACACCCCGCGTACACCTTC
>-|TRBD1|15|TRBV27|TRBJ1-2
CASSFRTGGFYGYTF
TGTGCCAGCAGTTTTAGGACAGGGGGATTCTATGGCTACACCTTC
>few|TRBD1|15|TRBV7-2|TRBJ1-4
CASSLVGTGAEKLFF
TGTGCCAGCAGCTTAGTCGGGACAGGAGCGGAAAAACTGTTTTTT
>once|TRBD1|14|TRBV20-1|TRBJ1-6
CSARAGGGNSPLHF
TGCAGTGCTAGAGCAGGGGGCGGTAATTCACCCCTCCACTTT
>few|-|16|TRBV27|TRBJ1-4
CASSFNGREHNEKLFF
TGTGCCAGCAGTTTTAACGGACGGGAGCATAATGAAAAACTGTTTTTT
>-|-|14|TRBV6-6|TRBJ2-3
CASSYYRSTDTQYF
TGTGCCAGCAGTTACTACAGGAGCACAGATACGCAGTATTTT